This T cell receptor beta chain was sequenced for a study of early T cells in non-severe SARS-CoV-2 infection. This CDR3 is built from 14 residues. The germline V gene has CDR1 SGHDT and CDR2 YYEEEE. The V segment lost 7 bases and the J segment 1 base; nucleotides outside the gene matches: 5. Unique molecular identifiers were added to individual cDNA molecules. TCRdb analysed the 5' RACE reads with MiXCR anew, one entry per CDR3 protein. The sample lists 70,000 to 85,000 distinct CDR3 sequences, about an eighth occurring once. This clonotype was seen repeatedly, ten times or more. The receptor comes from an adult who was a healthcare worker with PCR-confirmed SARS-CoV-2 infection or an uninfected control (not recorded which). Sequencing was performed on whole blood. This rearrangement joins TRBV5-6 to TRBJ1-1, with 9 bases aligning to TRBD1. The CDR3 nucleotides are TGTGCCAGCCTACGGGGACAGGGGAACACTGAAGCTTTCTTT. It yields the protein CASLRGQGNTEAFF.